The 30 T cell receptor beta chains listed next were all sequenced from one sample in a study of cytomegalovirus exposure and HLA in healthy donors. The PCR was carried out with 60 Vbeta primers and 13 Jbeta primers. The protocol was immunoSEQ multiplex PCR, while the TCRdb copy is restricted to in-frame clones and leaves out a portion. The sample includes over 150,000 clones, under 90% seen only once; the top ten take 6% to 7.5%. The sequenced sample consisted of PBMCs. The receptors come from a man aged 30-40 years in good health and CMV-seropositive.

The rearrangement uses TRBV4-3 and TRBJ1-2; possible D gene TRBD1, 6 bases. The CDR3 runs to 15 residues. Trimming took off 4 bases at V and 0 bases at J, with 12 bases between the two ends. Germline V gives CDR1 LGHNA, CDR2 YSLEER. The CDR3 is CASSPTGKANYGYTF. As DNA, the CDR3 is TGCGCCAGCAGCCCTACAGGGAAGGCTAACTATGGCTACACCTTC.

The chain has TRBV9 and TRBJ2-7; 7 nucleotides line up with TRBD2. This CDR3 has 15 amino acids. The junction had 8 bases not matched to a gene; V was cut back by 4 bases and J by 1 base. Germline CDR1 and CDR2: SGDLS and YYNGEE. DNA of the CDR3: TGTGCCAGCAGCTCCGGCGGGAGTTTATCCTACGAGCAGTACTTC. Translating it yields CASSSGGSLSYEQYF.

This chain links TRBV10-3 with TRBJ2-1; 9 positions match TRBD2. CDR3 length equals 14 residues. Trimming cost V 5 bases and J 6 bases; bases outside gene matches: 5. Germline lookup yields CDR1 ENHRY and CDR2 SYGVKD. CDR3 protein: CAISYSGGVNEQFF. CDR3 nucleotides: TGTGCCATCAGTTATAGCGGGGGAGTCAATGAGCAGTTCTTC.

The chain couples TRBV5-1 to TRBJ2-6; D unresolved. Germline V CDR1 and CDR2: SGHRS, YFSETQ. Trimming shortened V by 1 base and J by 0 bases, and 8 bases separated the two germline ends. This CDR3 spans 16 amino acids. The CDR3 is CASSLNTNSGANVLTF. In DNA, the CDR3 is TGCGCCAGCAGCTTGAACACTAACTCTGGGGCCAACGTCCTGACTTTC.

The genes are TRBV5-6 and TRBJ2-3; D gene unclear. The CDR3 sequence is 13 residues long. V lost 0 bases and J lost 2, with 4 bases in between. The V gene's germline CDR1 is SGHDT and CDR2 YYEEEE. The CDR3 nucleotides are TGTGCCAGCAGCTTGGTCGTCACAGATACGCAGTATTTT. This encodes CASSLVVTDTQYF.

J is TRBJ2-3 and V is TRBV27; a possible D gene is TRBD1 (6 bases). Germline V gene lookup returns CDR1 MNHEY and CDR2 SMNVEV (reference sequence). This CDR3 is 16 amino acids long. Trimming cost V 10 bases and J 5 bases, with 25 bases left between them. The CDR3 sequence is CATTDIGAGVIDTQYF. CDR3 nucleotide sequence: TGTGCCACGACGGACATAGGGGCAGGGGTGATAGATACGCAGTATTTT.

This clone was recorded once. The rearrangement links TRBV25-1 to TRBJ2-1, with a tentative D call TRBD2 (5 bases). The CDR3 consists of 15 residues. Germline-derived CDR1 and CDR2 are MGHDK and SYGVNS. Trimming removed 6 bases from V and 5 bases from J, with 17 bases in between. CDR3 nucleotide sequence: TGTGCCAGCAGGCGCCGGGGATCTATAAACAATGAGCAGTTCTTC. Translation: CASRRRGSINNEQFF.

This clone was seen a handful of times. J is TRBJ1-1 and V is TRBV5-1; no firm D call. V dropped 0 bases and J dropped 6 bases, with 15 bases sitting between them. CDR1 and CDR2 from the germline V gene are SGHRS and YFSETQ. This CDR3 contains 15 residues. The CDR3 bases are TGCGCCAGCAGCTTGGGTCGGTGTTCATACCCTGAAGCTTTCTTT. Protein product: CASSLGRCSYPEAFF.

The rearrangement links TRBV7-9 to TRBJ1-2; a weak D match, TRBD1 (5 bases). CDR1 and CDR2 (germline): SEHNR, FQNEAQ (reference sequence). V was trimmed by 5 bases and J by 6 bases, leaving 22 bases between them. The CDR3 loop spans 16 amino acids. The CDR3 region is CASSPTRGEGLHGYTF. The CDR3 DNA follows: TGTGCCAGCAGCCCAACCCGCGGGGAGGGGCTGCATGGCTACACCTTC.

The count of this clone is one. This rearrangement joins TRBV28 to TRBJ2-3, with D possibly TRBD2 on 6 matching bases. The CDR3 has 14 residues. The V and J ends lost 4 bases and 4 bases respectively, with 12 bases between them. The germline V gene encodes CDR1 MDHEN and CDR2 SYDVKM. CDR3 protein: CASSSRRDSDTQYF. DNA for the CDR3: TGTGCCAGCAGTTCCCGAAGGGACTCAGATACGCAGTATTTT.

This rearrangement joins TRBV5-1 to TRBJ1-4; D possibly corresponds to TRBD1 (5 bases). CDR1 and CDR2 from the germline V gene are SGHRS and YFSETQ. V lost 4 bases to trimming and J lost 4 bases, with 11 bases between them. This CDR3 spans 14 amino acids. CDR3 bases: TGCGCCAGCAGCATTGCCGGGGGTAATGAAAAACTGTTTTTT. Translation: CASSIAGGNEKLFF. Looking up the rest from reference TRBV5-1 and TRBJ1-4 gives the full variable domain: KAGVTQTPRYLIKTRGQQVTLSCSPISGHRSVSWYQQTPGQGLQFLFEYFSETQRNKGNFPGRFSGRQFSNSRSEMNVSTLELGDSALYLCASSIAGGNEKLFFGSGTQLSVL.

The chain uses TRBV7-9 and TRBJ2-5; 7 bases line up with TRBD2. Germline assignment: CDR1 SEHNR and CDR2 FQNEAQ (reference sequence). The CDR3 runs 16 residues. J lost 5 bases, V lost 0 bases, and 9 bases had no gene match. The CDR3 loop reads CASSLARVAGRETQYF. CDR3 in DNA: TGTGCCAGCAGCTTAGCACGGGTAGCGGGCCGGGAGACCCAGTACTTC. The variable domain in full, with the rest retrieved from reference TRBV7-9 and TRBJ2-5, is DTGVSQNPRHKITKRGQNVTFRCDPISEHNRLYWYRQTLGQGPEFLTYFQNEAQLEKSRLLSDRFSAERPKGSFSTLEIQRTEQGDSAMYLCASSLARVAGRETQYFGPGTRLLVL.

This clone was seen only a few times. V and J are TRBV2 and TRBJ1-2; tentative D call: TRBD1 (6 bases). V was clipped by 6 bases and J by 2 bases, with 13 bases between them. The CDR3 loop spans 14 amino acids. Germline assignment: CDR1 SNHLY and CDR2 FYNNEI. Here the CDR3 reads CASRDQDRNYGYTF. The CDR3 DNA reads as TGTGCCAGCAGGGACCAAGACAGGAACTATGGCTACACCTTC.

This clone was seen a few times. This chain joins TRBV7-9 and TRBJ2-7; 10 nucleotides align to TRBD2. Germline CDR1 and CDR2: SEHNR and FQNEAQ (reference sequence). After removal of 5 bases from V and 2 bases from J, the junction contained 9 bases not matched to a gene. This CDR3 has 16 amino acids. CDR3 DNA: TGTGCCAGCAGCCGGGGAGGGACTAGCGACGCCTACGAGCAGTACTTC. It is translated as CASSRGGTSDAYEQYF.

The J gene is TRBJ2-2, the V gene TRBV9; maybe TRBD2 (6 bases). The CDR3 length is 15 residues. The germline V gene encodes CDR1 SGDLS and CDR2 YYNGEE. V shed 7 bases and J shed 4 bases, with 17 bases lying between them. The CDR3 bases are TGTGCCAGCGGGGCCTGGGGGGTTGGCACCGGGGAGCTGTTTTTT. Protein sequence: CASGAWGVGTGELFF.

The rearrangement uses TRBV7-2 and TRBJ1-2, with 7 bases matching TRBD1. The CDR3 covers 15 residues. The germline V gene encodes CDR1 SGHTA and CDR2 FQGNSA. Trimming removed 5 bases from V and 1 base from J; junction bases left unmatched: 7. CDR3 bases: TGTGCCAGCAGCCATCGGACAGGAGTTAACTATGGCTACACCTTC. It yields the protein CASSHRTGVNYGYTF.

This chain joins TRBV5-1 and TRBJ2-5; 10 bases line up with TRBD2. Germline assignment: CDR1 SGHRS and CDR2 YFSETQ. The CDR3 totals 16 residues. Losses at the gene ends were 4 bases for V and 7 bases for J; bases not matched to a gene: 13. The CDR3 reads CASSPPGLAFLTTQYF. CDR3 bases: TGCGCCAGCAGCCCGCCGGGACTAGCGTTTCTTACGACCCAGTACTTC.

J is TRBJ2-4 and V is TRBV14, with D unclear. From germline, CDR1 is SGHDN and CDR2 FVKESK. Between the trimmed V and J ends, which lost 3 bases and 0 bases, there was a span of 6 bases. The length of the CDR3 is 14 residues. DNA for the CDR3: TGTGCCAGCAGCCACAGACTAGCCAAAAACATTCAGTACTTC. As protein: CASSHRLAKNIQYF.

This chain links TRBV9 with TRBJ1-5, with 9 nucleotides matching TRBD1. After removal of 4 bases from V and 6 bases from J, the junction contained 5 bases not matched to a gene. The CDR3 has 14 amino acids. The V gene's germline CDR1 is SGDLS and CDR2 YYNGEE. CDR3: CASSYGTGLQPQHF. In DNA form, the CDR3 reads TGTGCCAGCAGCTACGGGACAGGGCTTCAGCCCCAGCATTTT.

This clone was detected once. The chain is built from TRBV6-5 and TRBJ2-7, with 7 bases lining up with TRBD1. The germline CDR1 and CDR2 sequences are MNHEY and SVGAGI. The V segment lost 7 bases and the J segment 1 base; nucleotides outside the gene matches: 10. This CDR3 region has 15 residues. The CDR3 nucleotides are TGTGCCAGCACCCCCTCATTGGGACAGTCCTACGAGCAGTACTTC. Protein sequence: CASTPSLGQSYEQYF.

The rearrangement uses TRBV30 and TRBJ1-4; TRBD1 matches at 8 bases. The CDR3 has 19 amino acids. Germline values: CDR1 GTSNPN, CDR2 SVGIG (reference sequence). Trimming removed 0 bases from V and 4 bases from J; junction bases left unmatched: 16. The CDR3: CAWSVLITSDRGDNEKLFF. The CDR3 region has the DNA TGTGCCTGGAGTGTACTTATAACGTCAGACAGGGGCGATAATGAAAAACTGTTTTTT.

The chain has TRBV7-9 and TRBJ1-2; TRBD1 is a possible D gene (5 bases). Germline CDR1 and CDR2: SEHNR and FQNEAQ (reference sequence). The V end lost 5 bases, the J end lost 4 bases, and 17 bases lay between the germline ends. The CDR3 sequence is 15 residues long. DNA for the CDR3: TGTGCCAGCAGCCCATCAACGGCGGGGGGCTATGGCTACACCTTC. Translation gives CASSPSTAGGYGYTF.

This clone has more than one count but fewer than ten. This chain links TRBV6-5 with TRBJ1-1, with D tentatively TRBD1 (5 bases). Germline V gives CDR1 MNHEY, CDR2 SVGAGI. V shed 5 bases and J shed 1 base, with 14 bases lying between them. This CDR3 is built from 15 residues. In nucleotides, the CDR3 is TGTGCCAGCAGTAGGGCGCGGGGCCCGAACACTGAAGCTTTCTTT. Its translation is CASSRARGPNTEAFF.

The rearrangement joins TRBV2 to TRBJ2-7; a possible D gene is TRBD2 (6 bases). Deletions cut 1 base from V and 3 bases from J, with 10 bases between. This CDR3 has 14 residues. The germline gives CDR1 SNHLY, CDR2 FYNNEI. This CDR3 is CASSEEEGFYEQYF. CDR3 coding DNA: TGTGCCAGCAGTGAAGAGGAGGGGTTCTACGAGCAGTACTTC.

The genes are TRBV25-1 and TRBJ2-2; 9 bases map to TRBD1. The CDR3 runs 15 residues. J gave up 5 bases and V 3 bases, and 4 bases lay outside the gene matches. The germline gives CDR1 MGHDK, CDR2 SYGVNS. The CDR3 DNA reads as TGTGCCAGCAGTGACCACGGGACAGGGACCGGGGAGCTGTTTTTT. Translating it yields CASSDHGTGTGELFF. Full variable domain (outside the CDR3, taken from reference TRBV25-1 and TRBJ2-2): EADIYQTPRYLVIGTGKKITLECSQTMGHDKMYWYQQDPGMELHLIHYSYGVNSTEKGDLSSESTVSRIRTEHFPLTLESARPSHTSQYLCASSDHGTGTGELFFGEGSRLTVL.

The genes are TRBV7-8 and TRBJ2-5; 9 nucleotides agree with TRBD1. V was clipped by 4 bases and J by 5 bases; unmatched bases: 14. Germline-derived CDR1 and CDR2 are SGHVS and FQNEAQ. There are 17 residues in the CDR3. CDR3 sequence: CASSWGRNRGREETQYF. DNA for the CDR3: TGTGCCAGCAGCTGGGGACGAAACAGGGGGCGAGAGGAGACCCAGTACTTC. The variable domain in full, completed from reference TRBV7-8 and TRBJ2-5, reads GAGVSQSPRYKVAKRGQDVALRCDPISGHVSLFWYQQALGQGPEFLTYFQNEAQLDKSGLPSDRFFAERPEGSVSTLKIQRTQQEDSAVYLCASSWGRNRGREETQYFGPGTRLLVL.

V usage is TRBV28 and J usage is TRBJ1-2, with 9 bases lining up with TRBD1. The CDR3 spans 20 residues. Germline trimming cut 5 bases from V and 3 bases from J; bases unmatched to any gene: 22. Per the germline V gene, CDR1 is MDHEN and CDR2 is SYDVKM. The CDR3 sequence is CASSGGENGTGSPLDYGYTF. In DNA, the CDR3 is TGTGCCAGCAGTGGGGGGGAAAACGGGACAGGGTCACCCTTGGACTATGGCTACACCTTC.

V is TRBV19 and J is TRBJ1-6, with a weak D call TRBD1 (6 bases). Germline V gene sequence: CDR1 LNHDA, CDR2 SQIVND (reference sequence). V lost 6 bases, J lost 8 bases, and 14 bases lay in between. This CDR3 comprises 14 residues. CDR3 amino acids: CASRTGMGDSPLHF. CDR3 DNA: TGTGCCAGTAGAACAGGGATGGGGGATTCACCCCTCCACTTT.

The V call is TRBV7-2, the J call TRBJ2-5; the match to TRBD2 covers 9 bases. CDR1 is SGHTA and CDR2 is FQGNSA in the germline V gene. The CDR3 length is 15 residues. V shed 2 bases and J 4 bases; nucleotides not matched to a gene: 5. The CDR3 DNA follows: TGTGCCAGCAGCTTACCAGCGGGAGGTCGAGAGACCCAGTACTTC. Translation gives CASSLPAGGRETQYF.

The chain recombines TRBV7-9 with TRBJ1-2; D gene uncertain. Germline V gives CDR1 SEHNR, CDR2 FQNEAQ (reference sequence). The V and J ends lost 1 base and 8 bases respectively, with 11 bases between them. The CDR3 consists of 13 residues. CDR3 loop: CASSLEEGIGYTF. In nucleotides, the CDR3 is TGTGCCAGCAGCTTAGAAGAGGGCATAGGCTACACCTTC.